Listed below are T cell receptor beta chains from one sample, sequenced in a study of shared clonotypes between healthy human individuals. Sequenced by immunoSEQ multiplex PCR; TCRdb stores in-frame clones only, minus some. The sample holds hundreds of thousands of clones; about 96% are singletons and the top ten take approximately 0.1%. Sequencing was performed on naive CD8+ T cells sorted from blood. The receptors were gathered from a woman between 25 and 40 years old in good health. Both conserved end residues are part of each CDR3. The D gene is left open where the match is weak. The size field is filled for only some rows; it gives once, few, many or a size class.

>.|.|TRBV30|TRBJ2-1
TGTGCCTGGAGTCCCGGTTTGACTGGTGGCAATGAGCAGTTCTTC
CAWSPGLTGGNEQFF
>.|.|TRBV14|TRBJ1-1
TGTGCCAGCAGCCAGTACAGGGAGAATCGGAACACTGAAGCTTTCTTT
CASSQYRENRNTEAFF
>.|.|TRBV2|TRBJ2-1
TGTGCCACCCTCCTAGGGGCGGGTGAGCAGTTCTTC
CATLLGAGEQFF
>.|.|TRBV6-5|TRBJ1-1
TGTGCCAGCAGTTACTCGGGCAGCTCAAACACTGAAGCTTTCTTT
CASSYSGSSNTEAFF
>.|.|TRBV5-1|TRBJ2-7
TGCGCCAGCAGCTTGGGCTTTAGGACTAACAACTACGAGCAGTACTTC
CASSLGFRTNNYEQYF
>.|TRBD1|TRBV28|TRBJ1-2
TGTGCCAGCAGTTTCGGGACAGGGAACTATGGCTACACCTTC
CASSFGTGNYGYTF
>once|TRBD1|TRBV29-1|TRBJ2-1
TGCAGCGCCGAGGGACAGGGATATAATGAGCAGTTCTTC
CSAEGQGYNEQFF
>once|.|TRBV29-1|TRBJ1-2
TGCAGCGTTGAGAGGGAGGGCTATGGCTACACCTTC
CSVEREGYGYTF
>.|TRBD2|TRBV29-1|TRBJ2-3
TGCAGCGTTGCGAGTAGCCAGCGGGAGGGCGGGGGCACAGATACGCAGTATTTT
CSVASSQREGGGTDTQYF
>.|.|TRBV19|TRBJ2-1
TGTGCCAGTAGTATCGGGACCTACAATGAGCAGTTCTTC
CASSIGTYNEQFF
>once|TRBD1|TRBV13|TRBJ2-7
TGTGCCAGCAGCTTCCAGGGGGCGTATGAAAACGAGCAGTACTTC
CASSFQGAYENEQYF
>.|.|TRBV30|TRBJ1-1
TGTGCCTGGAGGACGGGAGGGCACACTGAAGCTTTCTTT
CAWRTGGHTEAFF
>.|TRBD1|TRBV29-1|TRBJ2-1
TGCAGCGTTGAACGGGACAGAGATAATGAGCAGTTCTTC
CSVERDRDNEQFF
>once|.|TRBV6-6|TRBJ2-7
TGTGCCAGCAGGATGACAGGGGACTACTACGAGCAGTACTTC
CASRMTGDYYEQYF
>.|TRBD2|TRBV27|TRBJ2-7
TGTGCCAGCGGGGGGCACCCGGGAGGGAGCTCCTACGAGCAGTACTTC
CASGGHPGGSSYEQYF
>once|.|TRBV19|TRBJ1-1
TGTGCCAGTAGGGACAGAGGGTATATATCAGATGAAGCTTTCTTT
CASRDRGYISDEAFF
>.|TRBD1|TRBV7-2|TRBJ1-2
TGTGCCAGCAGCCAAAAAACAGGGGAAGCTAACTATGGCTACACCTTC
CASSQKTGEANYGYTF
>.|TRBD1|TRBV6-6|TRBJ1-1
TGTGCCAGCAGTGGGACAGCGGGAACTGAAGCTTTCTTT
CASSGTAGTEAFF
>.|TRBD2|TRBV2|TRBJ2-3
TGTGCCAGCAGCCCTTATGATAGCGGGGCTGTGGATACGCAGTATTTT
CASSPYDSGAVDTQYF
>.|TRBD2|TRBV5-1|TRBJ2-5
TGCGCCAGCAGCCTAACTAGCGGGCCAAGGGAGACCCAGTACTTC
CASSLTSGPRETQYF
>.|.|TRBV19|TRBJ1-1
TGTGCCAGTAGTATAACAGGGCCCTTGGTGGAAGCTTTCTTT
CASSITGPLVEAFF
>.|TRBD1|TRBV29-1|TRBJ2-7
TGCAGCGTGGTGGGGCGGACAGGGGGACTCTACGAGCAGTACTTC
CSVVGRTGGLYEQYF
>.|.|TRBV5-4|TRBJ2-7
TGTGCCAGCAGCCCAGAGAACGACTGGGGAGAGCAGTACTTC
CASSPENDWGEQYF
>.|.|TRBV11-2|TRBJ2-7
TGTGCCAGCAGCTCCCCCCTGGTCGGCGTCTACGAGCAGTACTTC
CASSSPLVGVYEQYF
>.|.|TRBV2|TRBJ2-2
TGTGCCAGCAGTTCGAAAAGAGGGAACACCGGGGAGCTGTTTTTT
CASSSKRGNTGELFF
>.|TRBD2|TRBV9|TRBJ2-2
TGTGCCAGCAGCGTAGACCGGACTAGCGGGAAGGACACCGGGGAGCTGTTTTTT
CASSVDRTSGKDTGELFF
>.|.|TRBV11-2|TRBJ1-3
TGTGCCAGCAGCTTAGATCCAGGAAACACCATATATTTT
CASSLDPGNTIYF
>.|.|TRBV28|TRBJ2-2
TGTGCCACCGGCTCCCTAACCGGGTCCTGGGACGAGGAGCTGTTTTTT
CATGSLTGSWDEELFF
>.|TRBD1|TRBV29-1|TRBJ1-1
TGCAGCGCTGAGGGGACAGGGGGTCATGCCACTGAAGCTTTCTTT
CSAEGTGGHATEAFF
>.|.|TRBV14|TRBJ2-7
TGTGCCAGCAGCCTTGGGGGTGCAGGACTCTACGAGCAGTACTTC
CASSLGGAGLYEQYF
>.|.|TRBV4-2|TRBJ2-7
TGTGCCAGCAGCCAAGAGGTGGGCGGGGCCTCCTACGAGCAGTACTTC
CASSQEVGGASYEQYF
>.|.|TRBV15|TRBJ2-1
TGTGCCACCATCTCCGGGGTTAGCGAGAGCTCCTACAATGAGCAGTTCTTC
CATISGVSESSYNEQFF
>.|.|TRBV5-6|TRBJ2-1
TGTGCCAGCAGCTTGGGTGGGGCTCTCTATGAGCAGTTCTTC
CASSLGGALYEQFF
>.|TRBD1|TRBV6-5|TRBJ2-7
TGTGCCAGCAGCAACAGGGGCAACGAGCAGTACTTC
CASSNRGNEQYF
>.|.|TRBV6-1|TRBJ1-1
TGTGCCAGCAGTGAAGCTGGGCATCCGAACACTGAAGCTTTCTTT
CASSEAGHPNTEAFF
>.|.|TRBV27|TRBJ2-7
TGTGCCAGCAGTTTTGGGGGTGCGGAGCAGTACTTC
CASSFGGAEQYF
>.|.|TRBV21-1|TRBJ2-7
TGTGCCAGCAGCAAAGTCGGCCGGAGGCCTCACAGCTCCTACGAGCAGTACTTC
CASSKVGRRPHSSYEQYF
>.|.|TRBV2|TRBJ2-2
TGTGCCAGCAGTGAAGGGCGGATCAAGGGGGAGCTGTTTTTT
CASSEGRIKGELFF
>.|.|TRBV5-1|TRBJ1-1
TGCGCCAGCAGCCCCGGGACTCCCCAAATGAACACTGAAGCTTTCTTT
CASSPGTPQMNTEAFF